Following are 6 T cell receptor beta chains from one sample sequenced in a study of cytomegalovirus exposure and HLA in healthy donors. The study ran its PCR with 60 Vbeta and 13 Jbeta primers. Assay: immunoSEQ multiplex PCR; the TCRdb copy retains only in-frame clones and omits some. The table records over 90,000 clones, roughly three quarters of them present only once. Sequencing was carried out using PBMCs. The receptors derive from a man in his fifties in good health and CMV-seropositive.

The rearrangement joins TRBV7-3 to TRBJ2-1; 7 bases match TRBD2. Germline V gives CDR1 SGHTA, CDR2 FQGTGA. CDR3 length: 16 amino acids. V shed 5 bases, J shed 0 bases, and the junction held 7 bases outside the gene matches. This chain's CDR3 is CASSQQGGSSYNEQFF. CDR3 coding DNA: TGTGCCAGCAGCCAGCAGGGCGGGAGCTCCTACAATGAGCAGTTCTTC.

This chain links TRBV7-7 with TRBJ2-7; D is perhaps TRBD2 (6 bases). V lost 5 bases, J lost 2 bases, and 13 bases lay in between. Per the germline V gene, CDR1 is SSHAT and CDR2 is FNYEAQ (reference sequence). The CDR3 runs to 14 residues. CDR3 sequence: CASSPAGNPYEQYF. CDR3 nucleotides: TGTGCCAGCAGCCCAGCGGGTAACCCCTACGAGCAGTACTTC.

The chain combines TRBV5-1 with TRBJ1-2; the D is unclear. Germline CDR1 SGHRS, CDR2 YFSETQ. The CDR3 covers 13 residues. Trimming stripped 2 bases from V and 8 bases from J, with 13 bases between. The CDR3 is CASSFEGDGGYTF. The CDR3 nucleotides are TGCGCCAGCAGCTTCGAGGGAGATGGGGGCTACACCTTC.

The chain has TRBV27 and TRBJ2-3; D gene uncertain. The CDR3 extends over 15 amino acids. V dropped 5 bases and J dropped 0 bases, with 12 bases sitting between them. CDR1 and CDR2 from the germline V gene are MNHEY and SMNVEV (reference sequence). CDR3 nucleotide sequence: TGTGCCAGCAGTATCACTTGGGCTAGCACAGATACGCAGTATTTT. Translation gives CASSITWASTDTQYF.

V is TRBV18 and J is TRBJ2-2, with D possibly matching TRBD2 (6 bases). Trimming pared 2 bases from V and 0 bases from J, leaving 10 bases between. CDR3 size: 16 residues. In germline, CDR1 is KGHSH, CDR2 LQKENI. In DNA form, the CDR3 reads TGTGCCAGCTCACCAGAGATAGCGGCGAACACCGGGGAGCTGTTTTTT. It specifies CASSPEIAANTGELFF.

The CDR3 sequence: CASSPTGETQYF. For the CDR3, the DNA is TGTGCCAGCTCACCAACGGGAGAGACCCAGTACTTC. V usage is TRBV18 and J usage is TRBJ2-5, with D unresolved. The germline V gene encodes CDR1 KGHSH and CDR2 LQKENI. Trimming left V 2 bases short and J 4 bases short, with 5 bases between. CDR3 length: 12 residues. The full variable domain, in which reference TRBV18 and TRBJ2-5 provide the parts outside the CDR3, is NAGVMQNPRHLVRRRGQEARLRCSPMKGHSHVYWYRQLPEEGLKFMVYLQKENIIDESGMPKERFSAEFPKEGPSILRIQQVVRGDSAAYFCASSPTGETQYFGPGTRLLVL.